The clone carrying this T cell receptor beta chain has at least ten counts. The antigen remains unidentified. Construction of the TCRbeta library involved unique molecular identifiers. TCRdb analysed the PCR reads with MiXCR anew, one entry per CDR3 protein. The sample lists some 300,000 distinct CDR3 sequences, 7.5% to 9% occurring once. This record belongs to a study of T-cell reconstitution after alpha-beta-depleted transplantation in children. Germline CDR1 is MDHEN and CDR2 is SYDVKM. There are 13 residues in the CDR3. The V end was cut by 7 bases, the J end by 1 base, with 10 bases between. Findings and caveats of the study: By one year post-transplant, T-cell counts and diversity largely arose from T cells that were newly produced. Recipient T cells and thymic progenitors that survived were the source of the high TCRbeta diversity seen at day 60 in some patients. Alpha-beta T cells present about two months after transplant were reported to originate from several hundred expanded graft clones.

This clonotype originated in a female patient aged 2-15 years who had a stem cell transplant for Fanconi anemia, so the T cells may come from the graft donor. The material was peripheral blood, obtained 360 days after TCRalphabeta/CD19-depleted stem cell transplant. The J gene is TRBJ2-5, the V gene TRBV28; maybe TRBD2 (6 bases). CDR3 nucleotides: TGTGCCAGCACCCCCGGGGGCCAAGAGACCCAGTACTTC. Translating gives CASTPGGQETQYF.